Listed below are T cell receptor beta chains from one sample, sequenced in a study of beta chain features in type 1 diabetes. TCRdb keeps only in-frame clones here, not all; method: immunoSEQ multiplex PCR. Of fewer than 450,000 clones in the sample, about 13% were seen once. Source material: naive CD4+ T cells from blood. The receptors here all came from a woman between 18 and 30 years old with type 1 diabetes. Both conserved end residues are part of each CDR3. Fields, in order: J gene, V gene, D gene, clone size, CDR3 DNA, CDR3 protein. The D gene is left open where the match is weak. The listing skips clone size in some rows; elsewhere it reads once, few, many or a size class.

TRBJ1-5 | TRBV28 | . | . | TGTGCCACCCAGACGGCGGCGGTCAATCAGCCCCAGCATTTT | CATQTAAVNQPQHF
TRBJ2-1 | TRBV7-2 | TRBD1 | . | TGTGCCAGCAGCTCCCCGGGGACAGGGGGGAAGCAGTTCTTC | CASSSPGTGGKQFF
TRBJ2-5 | TRBV7-9 | TRBD2 | few | TGTGCCAGCAGTCTCCGACAGGGGAGCGGGAGGGCGGCTGAGACCCAGTACTTC | CASSLRQGSGRAAETQYF
TRBJ2-4 | TRBV6-1 | TRBD1 | . | TGTGCCAGCAGTGCCGGGACAGGGTTCGGCATTCAGTACTTC | CASSAGTGFGIQYF
TRBJ2-3 | TRBV2 | . | few | TGTGCCAGCAGTCTAAGGGTCGCGGGTACAGATACGCAGTATTTT | CASSLRVAGTDTQYF
TRBJ1-1 | TRBV27 | TRBD1 | few | TGTGCCAGCAGCTTACTTGGGACAAGGGGGCACACTGAAGCTTTCTTT | CASSLLGTRGHTEAFF
TRBJ2-3 | TRBV5-1 | TRBD1 | . | TGCGCCAGCAGCTTGGGGGGACAGTCCACCGGCACAGATACGCAGTATTTT | CASSLGGQSTGTDTQYF
TRBJ1-2 | TRBV30 | . | few | TGTGCCTGGAGCGACCGGGGCAGGGGCTATGGCTACACCTTC | CAWSDRGRGYGYTF
TRBJ2-1 | TRBV11-2 | . | . | TGTGCCAGCAGCTTCCCAGGTGGTAGGTCCTACAATGAGCAGTTCTTC | CASSFPGGRSYNEQFF
TRBJ2-6 | TRBV2 | . | few | TGTGCCAGCAGTCCTACCTACTCTGGGGCCAACGTCCTGACTTTC | CASSPTYSGANVLTF
TRBJ2-5 | TRBV7-9 | . | few | TGTGCCAGCAGCTCCCGGGTGGCGATGACTACGGGGGCCCAGTACTTC | CASSSRVAMTTGAQYF
TRBJ1-2 | TRBV28 | . | . | TGTGCCAGCACCCCCTCCGGTTCCGAGTATGGCTACACCTTC | CASTPSGSEYGYTF
TRBJ2-5 | TRBV18 | . | few | TGTGCCAGCTCACTAGCATACATGGGCCAAGAGACCCAGTACTTC | CASSLAYMGQETQYF
TRBJ1-5 | TRBV16 | . | . | TGTGCCAGCAGCCAATCCGGGAGGGGCTATAGCAATCAGCCCCAGCATTTT | CASSQSGRGYSNQPQHF
TRBJ2-1 | TRBV7-2 | TRBD2 | . | TGTGCCAGCAGCTTAGAGAGCGGGAGGGCCCAGTTCTTC | CASSLESGRAQFF
TRBJ2-2 | TRBV9 | . | . | TGTGCCAGCAGCCCCAGAAGGACTTCGAACACCGGGGAGCTGTTTTTT | CASSPRRTSNTGELFF
TRBJ1-5 | TRBV5-1 | . | . | TGCGCCAGCAGGGAGGACAGTTATAGCAATCAGCCCCAGCATTTT | CASREDSYSNQPQHF
TRBJ1-2 | TRBV5-1 | . | few | TGCGCCAGCGCTTGGGGGCCCGCTGAGCCTTATGGCTACACCTTC | CASAWGPAEPYGYTF
TRBJ1-5 | TRBV28 | TRBD1 | . | TGTGCCAGCAGTGGGGACAGAGTACAGCCCCAGCATTTT | CASSGDRVQPQHF
TRBJ2-3 | TRBV19 | TRBD2 | . | TGTGCCAGTAGTATATGGAGCGGTAGCGGGCCAGCTAGCACAGATACGCAGTATTTT | CASSIWSGSGPASTDTQYF
TRBJ2-7 | TRBV28 | . | few | TGTGCCAGCAGATTACAAACCTACGAGCAGTACTTC | CASRLQTYEQYF
TRBJ2-2 | TRBV9 | TRBD2 | few | TGTGCCAGCAGCGTAGTTGGACTAGCGGGGAAGAACACCGGGGAGCTGTTTTTT | CASSVVGLAGKNTGELFF
TRBJ2-3 | TRBV2 | . | . | TGTGCCAGCAGGCGGGAAATAATCGGCACAGATACGCAGTATTTT | CASRREIIGTDTQYF
TRBJ2-7 | TRBV6-5 | TRBD2 | . | TGTGCCAGCAGCCATAGCGGGATAGGTCGTGAGCAGTACTTC | CASSHSGIGREQYF
TRBJ1-1 | TRBV6-5 | . | . | TGTGCCAGCAGTTACTCGAGAGCGGGCAGCACTGAAGCTTTCTTT | CASSYSRAGSTEAFF
TRBJ2-1 | TRBV5-1 | . | . | TGCGCCAGCAGCTCCTCAGGGCAATCTGAGCAGTTCTTC | CASSSSGQSEQFF
TRBJ1-1 | TRBV6-6 | . | few | TGTGCCAGCACCTCGCATTCGGACAGGAACACTGAAGCTTTCTTT | CASTSHSDRNTEAFF